The sequence of this TCR beta chain was determined in a study of shared T cell receptors in the human thymus (dated by TCRdb to the early 2020s). Looking at the study overall: The study investigated the way shared, self-reactive T-cell receptor alpha chains are produced in the human thymus.

This clone has more than one count but fewer than ten. It lacks a known antigen. No base-level quality is on record; no much larger clone is a single base apart. Other DNA sequences in the same sample also yield this CDR3. There are 14 amino acids in the CDR3, from cysteine to phenylalanine inclusive. Only CDR3 DNA is held: 42 bases, read in frame from base 1. The germline V gene encodes CDR1 MNHNS and CDR2 SASEGT. After removal of 4 bases from V and 4 bases from J, the junction retains 3 bases not matched to a gene. The library was produced with the immunoSEQ multiplex PCR assay. TCRdb provides this immuneACCESS table in a form limited to in-frame rearrangements. Some clones are lacking; in checked studies, under half of them reflect an unresolved V gene, and why the rest are absent is not known. Within this sample are more than 550,000 clones, with approximately 87% of them counted one time only. The ten biggest clones cover more than 0.009% of the sample.

The same sample was also studied in work on human thymus T cells. Reported in the second study: The donors were immunologically healthy infants in Finland who had open corrective cardiac surgery for congenital heart defects. The thymus tissue came from surgical resects taken out during corrective cardiac surgery. Both the thymic and the peripheral blood repertoires appeared to show biased V and J gene segment usage. According to the related research, thymic TCR repertoires were highly overlapping among unrelated individuals. The study used roughly eight infant thymus samples plus four related peripheral blood samples to characterize TCR alpha and beta repertoires. Donor ages ranging from roughly 6 to 244 days were recorded, and a handful of male and a couple of female infants were included in the cohort. Thymocytes were released mechanically from tissue and stored at -70 °C as pellets of roughly 9.5-31 million cells. A QIAsymphony instrument was used to extract genomic DNA from the frozen cell pellets. The immunoSEQ multiplex PCR assay was used to amplify the TCRB and TCRAD loci from a standardized quantity of quality-controlled genomic DNA. The amplicons spanned the V(D)J region and were long enough to cover the CDR3 and allow V and J genes to be identified. Through the commercial immunoSEQ service, the amplicons were sequenced on an Illumina platform. Primer bias and sequencing errors were corrected using previously described methods, and TCRAD and TCRB definitions followed the IMGT database. immunoSEQ Analyzer 3.0 and VDJTools were used for repertoire analysis, which covered basic statistics, V/J segment usage, diversity estimates, rarefaction and pairwise overlap. Chao1, ChaoE, Efron-Thisted, Shannon and inverse Simpson indices were used to estimate diversity, which was also estimated on datasets down-sampled to the smallest sample. For repertoire overlap, CDR3 nucleotide sequence, V gene and J gene had to match strictly, and clustering was done by Jaccard-based multidimensional scaling. On average, thymus samples gave roughly 800,000 unique TCRB clonotypes, whereas blood samples gave about 84,000.

Input material: thymocytes. This receptor chain uses TRBV6-1 and TRBJ2-7; 11 central nucleotides agree with TRBD1. The receptor's source is a boy younger than two with a congenital heart defect. Donor details come from another sample of the same person, matched by shared clones. The bases read TGTGCCAGCAGTGGGGACAGGGGGATTTACGAGCAGTACTTC. This sequence encodes CASSGDRGIYEQYF.